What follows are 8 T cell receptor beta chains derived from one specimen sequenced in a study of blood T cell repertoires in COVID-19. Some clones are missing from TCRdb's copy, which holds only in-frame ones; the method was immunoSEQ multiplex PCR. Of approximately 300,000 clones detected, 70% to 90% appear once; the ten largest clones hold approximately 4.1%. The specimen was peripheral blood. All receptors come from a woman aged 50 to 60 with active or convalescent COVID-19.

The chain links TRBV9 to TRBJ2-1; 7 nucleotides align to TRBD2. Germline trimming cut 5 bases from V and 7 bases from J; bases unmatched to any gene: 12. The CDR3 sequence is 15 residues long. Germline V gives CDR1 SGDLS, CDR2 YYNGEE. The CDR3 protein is CASSLGLAASNEQFF. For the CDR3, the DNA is TGTGCCAGCAGTTTAGGGCTAGCGGCTTCTAATGAGCAGTTCTTC. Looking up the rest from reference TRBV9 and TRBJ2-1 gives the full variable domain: DSGVTQTPKHLITATGQRVTLRCSPRSGDLSVYWYQQSLDQGLQFLIQYYNGEERAKGNILERFSAQQFPDLHSELNLSSLELGDSALYFCASSLGLAASNEQFFGPGTRLTVL.

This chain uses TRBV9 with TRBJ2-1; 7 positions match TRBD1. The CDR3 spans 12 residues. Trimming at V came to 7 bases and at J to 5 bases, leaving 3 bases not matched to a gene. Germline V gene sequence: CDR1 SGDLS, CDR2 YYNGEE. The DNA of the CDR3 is TGTGCCAGCGGGGGACAGAACAATGAGCAGTTCTTC. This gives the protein CASGGQNNEQFF.

In DNA, the CDR3 is TGTGCCAGCAGCTTAGCGGGCCACACAGATACGCAGTATTTT. This encodes CASSLAGHTDTQYF. The chain carries TRBV7-9 and TRBJ2-3, with unresolved D. The length of the CDR3 is 14 residues. CDR1 is SEHNR and CDR2 is FQNEAQ in the germline V gene (reference sequence). The V gene lost 0 bases and the J gene lost 2 bases, with 6 bases spanning the gap.

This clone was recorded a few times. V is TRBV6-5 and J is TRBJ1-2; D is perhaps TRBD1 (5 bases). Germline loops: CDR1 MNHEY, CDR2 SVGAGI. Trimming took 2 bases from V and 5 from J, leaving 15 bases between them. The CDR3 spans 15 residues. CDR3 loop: CASSYKLAGGYGYTF. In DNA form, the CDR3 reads TGTGCCAGCAGTTACAAACTAGCGGGGGGGTATGGCTACACCTTC.

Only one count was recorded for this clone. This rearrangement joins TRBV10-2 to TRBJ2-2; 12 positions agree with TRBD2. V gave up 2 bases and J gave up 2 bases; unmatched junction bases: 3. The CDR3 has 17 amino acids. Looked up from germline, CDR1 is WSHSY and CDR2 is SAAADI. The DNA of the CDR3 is TGCGCCAGCAGTGAGCGGACTAGCGGGGTTAACACCGGGGAGCTGTTTTTT. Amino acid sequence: CASSERTSGVNTGELFF.

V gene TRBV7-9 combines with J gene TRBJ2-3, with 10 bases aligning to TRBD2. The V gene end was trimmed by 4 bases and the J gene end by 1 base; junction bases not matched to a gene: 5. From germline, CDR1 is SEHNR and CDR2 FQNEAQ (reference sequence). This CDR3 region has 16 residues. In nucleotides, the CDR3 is TGTGCCAGCAGCTCGACTAGCGGGTGGGGCACAGATACGCAGTATTTT. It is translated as CASSSTSGWGTDTQYF.

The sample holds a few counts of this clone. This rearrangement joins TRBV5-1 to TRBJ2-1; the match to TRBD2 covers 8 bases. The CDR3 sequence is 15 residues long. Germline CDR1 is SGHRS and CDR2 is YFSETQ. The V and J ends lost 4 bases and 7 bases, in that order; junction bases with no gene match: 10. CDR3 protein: CASSQRPGGGNEQFF. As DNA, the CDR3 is TGCGCCAGCAGCCAACGGCCGGGAGGGGGGAATGAGCAGTTCTTC.

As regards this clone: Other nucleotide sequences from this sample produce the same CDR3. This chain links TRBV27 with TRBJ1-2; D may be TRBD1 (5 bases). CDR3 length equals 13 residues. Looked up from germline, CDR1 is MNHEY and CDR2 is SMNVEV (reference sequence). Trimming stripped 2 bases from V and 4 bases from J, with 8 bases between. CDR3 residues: CASSLGAGYGYTF. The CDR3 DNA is TGTGCCAGCAGTTTAGGGGCAGGCTATGGCTACACCTTC.